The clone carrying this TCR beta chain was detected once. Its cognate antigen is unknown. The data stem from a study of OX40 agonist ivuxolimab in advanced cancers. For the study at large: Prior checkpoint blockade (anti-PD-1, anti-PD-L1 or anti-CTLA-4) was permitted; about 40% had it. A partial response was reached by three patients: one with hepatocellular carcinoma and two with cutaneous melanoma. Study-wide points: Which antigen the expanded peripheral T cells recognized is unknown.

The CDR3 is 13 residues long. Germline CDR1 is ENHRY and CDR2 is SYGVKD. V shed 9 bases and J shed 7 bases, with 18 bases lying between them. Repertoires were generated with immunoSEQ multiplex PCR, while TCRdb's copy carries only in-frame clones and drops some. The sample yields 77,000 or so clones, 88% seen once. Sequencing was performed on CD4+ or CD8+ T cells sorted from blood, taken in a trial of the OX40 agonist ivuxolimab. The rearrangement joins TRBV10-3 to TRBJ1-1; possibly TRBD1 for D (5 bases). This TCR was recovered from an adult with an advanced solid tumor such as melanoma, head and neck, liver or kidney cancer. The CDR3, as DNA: TGTGCCATAGCGAGGGGAGGGGAAGTTGAAGCTTTCTTT. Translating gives CAIARGGEVEAFF.